A single sample is the source of the 22 T cell receptor beta chains below, sequenced in a study of T cells in localized non-small cell lung cancer. Some clones are missing from TCRdb's copy, which holds only in-frame ones; the method was immunoSEQ multiplex PCR. The sample has some 20,000 clones, 80% to 90% seen once; the top ten hold 9.5% to 15%. The sequenced sample was PBMCs, obtained before any cancer treatment. The receptors here all came from a man aged 40-75 years with stage II squamous cell lung carcinoma.

The chain is built from TRBV5-1 and TRBJ2-3; possibly TRBD2 for D (5 bases). Trimming removed 4 bases from V and 2 bases from J, with 8 bases in between. From germline, CDR1 is SGHRS and CDR2 YFSETQ. The CDR3 totals 13 residues. CDR3 sequence: CASSRGPTDTQYF. The CDR3 DNA sequence: TGCGCCAGCAGCCGAGGGCCCACAGATACGCAGTATTTT.

The genes are TRBV5-1 and TRBJ2-7; the D gene could be TRBD1 or TRBD2 (5 bases each). V was pared by 0 bases and J by 3 bases, with 13 bases between. The germline V gene has CDR1 SGHRS and CDR2 YFSETQ. The CDR3 has 15 amino acids. This CDR3 is CASSLAPFGGYEQYF. CDR3 sequence (DNA): TGCGCCAGCAGCTTGGCCCCGTTTGGGGGCTACGAGCAGTACTTC.

The rearrangement joins TRBV5-1 to TRBJ2-7; D may be TRBD1 (5 bases). Germline V gene lookup returns CDR1 SGHRS and CDR2 YFSETQ. The CDR3 has 13 amino acids. V lost 7 bases and J lost 5, with 16 bases in between. CDR3 region: CASGKQPRDEQYF. For the CDR3, the DNA is TGCGCCAGCGGCAAACAGCCCAGGGACGAGCAGTACTTC.

The chain recombines TRBV9 with TRBJ2-5; tentative D call: TRBD2 (5 bases). The CDR3 consists of 13 residues. Germline CDR1 and CDR2: SGDLS and YYNGEE. V lost 1 base and J 3 bases, leaving 7 bases between the germline ends. The CDR3 is CASSVFGEETQYF. The CDR3 DNA follows: TGTGCCAGCAGCGTATTCGGGGAAGAGACCCAGTACTTC.

The genes are TRBV5-8 and TRBJ2-1; 11 nucleotides agree with TRBD1. The V segment lost 5 bases and the J segment 8 bases; nucleotides outside the gene matches: 6. This CDR3 spans 14 amino acids. Germline lookup yields CDR1 SGHTS and CDR2 YDEGEE. The CDR3 DNA is TGTGCCAGCAGTTACCGGGACAGGGGGGATGAGCAGTTCTTC. Translation: CASSYRDRGDEQFF.

The rearrangement joins TRBV5-4 to TRBJ2-5, with D possibly TRBD1 on 6 matching bases. The CDR3 runs 16 residues. Trimming removed 4 bases from V and 2 bases from J, with 18 bases in between. Per germline, CDR1 SGHNT and CDR2 YYREEE (reference sequence). The CDR3 loop reads CASSQKKLGQQETQYF. The CDR3 DNA sequence: TGTGCCAGCAGCCAAAAAAAACTAGGACAGCAAGAGACCCAGTACTTC. The full variable domain, its missing parts supplied by reference TRBV5-4 and TRBJ2-5, is ETGVTQSPTHLIKTRGQQVTLRCSSQSGHNTVSWYQQALGQGPQFIFQYYREEENGRGNFPPRFSGLQFPNYSSELNVNALELDDSALYLCASSQKKLGQQETQYFGPGTRLLVL.

The chain is built from TRBV7-9 and TRBJ2-1; 11 nucleotides agree with TRBD2. This CDR3 contains 17 residues. J lost 9 bases, V lost 0 bases, and 10 bases had no gene match. Germline lookup yields CDR1 SEHNR and CDR2 FQNEAQ (reference sequence). Here the CDR3 reads CASSLAGLRLAGIEQFF. In DNA, the CDR3 is TGTGCCAGCAGCTTAGCGGGGCTAAGACTAGCGGGGATTGAGCAGTTCTTC.

V gene TRBV27 combines with J gene TRBJ2-7; TRBD1 matches 7 bases. Unmatched junction bases numbered 10, after V lost 5 bases and J lost 3 bases. Germline loops: CDR1 MNHEY, CDR2 SMNVEV (reference sequence). This CDR3 is built from 15 residues. This chain's CDR3 is CASSNRGPSNYEQYF. The DNA for the CDR3 is TGTGCCAGCAGTAACAGGGGCCCCAGCAACTACGAGCAGTACTTC.

This chain joins TRBV6-5 and TRBJ2-7, with TRBD1 as a possible D gene (6 bases). Trimming cost V 2 bases and J 0 bases, with 14 bases left between them. Germline CDR1 reads MNHEY; CDR2 reads SVGAGI. CDR3 length: 16 residues. The CDR3: CASSYQTRDNSYEQYF. DNA for the CDR3: TGTGCCAGCAGTTACCAGACCCGGGACAACTCCTACGAGCAGTACTTC.

The CDR3 region has the DNA TGCAGCGTTAAGCGGGACAGGGATACGCAGTATTTT. Amino acids: CSVKRDRDTQYF. The chain has TRBV29-1 and TRBJ2-3; D might be TRBD1 (8 bases). The CDR3 is 12 amino acids. Germline loops: CDR1 SQVTM, CDR2 ANQGSEA. V gave up 5 bases and J gave up 6 bases, with 12 bases separating them.

V usage is TRBV11-3 and J usage is TRBJ2-3, with D possibly being TRBD1 or TRBD2 (5 bases each). Germline CDR1 is SGHNT and CDR2 is YENEEA. The CDR3 sequence is 13 residues long. With 5 bases removed from V and 4 bases from J, the gap between germline ends came to 10 bases. CDR3 sequence reads: CASSRDLADTQYF. The DNA of the CDR3 is TGTGCCAGCAGCCGGGACCTCGCAGATACGCAGTATTTT.

V usage is TRBV29-1 and J usage is TRBJ2-5, with D possibly called TRBD1 or TRBD2 (5 bases each). This CDR3 is 12 amino acids long. The V end was cut by 4 bases, the J end by 7 bases, with 13 bases between. Germline V gives CDR1 SQVTM, CDR2 ANQGSEA. The CDR3 spells CSVARDRGTQYF. The CDR3 DNA reads as TGCAGCGTTGCCCGGGACCGGGGGACCCAGTACTTC.

The V and J genes are TRBV18 and TRBJ1-2, with 10 bases identical to TRBD1. Germline V gene lookup returns CDR1 KGHSH and CDR2 LQKENI. V was pared by 6 bases and J by 5 bases, with 9 bases of the junction left unmatched. The length of the CDR3 is 15 residues. The CDR3 nucleotides are TGTGCCAGCTCTCGAGATTCGGGACAGGGGTATGGCTACACCTTC. Protein sequence: CASSRDSGQGYGYTF.

This chain links TRBV11-2 with TRBJ1-1; TRBD1 aligns across 8 bases. This CDR3 has 15 residues. Germline V gene data show CDR1 as SGHAT and CDR2 as FQNNGV. The junction had 15 bases not matched to a gene; V was cut back by 5 bases and J by 10 bases. The CDR3 DNA is TGTGCCAGCAGCCAAAATCCTACAGGGGGAATTTCAGCTTTCTTT. Its translation: CASSQNPTGGISAFF.

This CDR3 reads CASSRGQGNSPLHF. CDR3 coding DNA: TGTGCCAGCAGCCGGGGACAGGGAAATTCACCCCTCCACTTT. This chain joins TRBV6-5 and TRBJ1-6; the match to TRBD1 covers 9 bases. After removal of 6 bases from V and 7 bases from J, the junction contained 4 bases not matched to a gene. The CDR3 runs 14 residues. Germline loops: CDR1 MNHEY, CDR2 SVGAGI.

The chain has TRBV2 and TRBJ2-7; 8 positions match TRBD2. CDR1 and CDR2 (germline): SNHLY, FYNNEI. The CDR3 runs 15 residues. The ends lost 6 bases at V and 1 base at J; junction bases unmatched: 8. The CDR3 sequence: CASRAGGDLSYEQYF. The CDR3 nucleotides are TGTGCCAGCAGAGCCGGGGGGGACCTTTCCTACGAGCAGTACTTC.

The chain couples TRBV5-5 to TRBJ1-1; 9 positions match TRBD1. From germline, CDR1 is SGHKS and CDR2 YYEKEE (reference sequence). The CDR3 runs to 17 residues. Unmatched junction bases numbered 6, after V lost 0 bases and J lost 0 bases. The CDR3, as DNA: TGTGCCAGCAGCTTGGGATGGGGACAGGGAATGAACACTGAAGCTTTCTTT. As protein: CASSLGWGQGMNTEAFF.

This clone was recorded a few times. The rearrangement joins TRBV27 to TRBJ1-5, with D possibly being TRBD1 (5 bases). CDR1 is MNHEY, CDR2 SMNVEV, per germline (reference sequence). This CDR3 spans 15 amino acids. Deletions cut 5 bases from V and 6 bases from J, with 17 bases between. The CDR3 sequence: CASSTRDLASQPQHF. The CDR3 DNA reads as TGTGCCAGCAGTACAAGGGACCTCGCCAGTCAGCCCCAGCATTTT.

This clone was counted a single time. The chain links TRBV9 to TRBJ1-1; D gene uncertain. CDR1 is SGDLS, CDR2 YYNGEE, per germline. V lost 4 bases, J lost 1 base, and 20 bases lay in between. This CDR3 contains 17 residues. CDR3 region: CASSPRDLKVKNTEAFF. CDR3 nucleotides: TGTGCCAGCAGCCCCCGTGACCTGAAAGTAAAGAACACTGAAGCTTTCTTT. The whole variable domain, remainder taken from reference TRBV9 and TRBJ1-1, is DSGVTQTPKHLITATGQRVTLRCSPRSGDLSVYWYQQSLDQGLQFLIQYYNGEERAKGNILERFSAQQFPDLHSELNLSSLELGDSALYFCASSPRDLKVKNTEAFFGQGTRLTVV.

This chain links TRBV7-3 with TRBJ2-2; possible D gene TRBD2, 6 bases. This CDR3 region has 15 residues. Germline CDR1 and CDR2: SGHTA and FQGTGA. Trimming removed 2 bases at V and 7 bases at J, with 14 bases between. The CDR3 loop reads CASSLGGARGGELFF. For the CDR3, the DNA is TGTGCCAGCAGCTTAGGCGGGGCCCGGGGCGGGGAGCTGTTTTTT.

The genes are TRBV4-2 and TRBJ2-1, with 10 positions matching TRBD2. V was pared by 1 base and J by 4 bases, with 1 base of the junction left unmatched. Germline CDR1 LGHNA, CDR2 YNFKEQ. CDR3 length: 15 residues. CDR3 loop: CASSQVAGGYNEQFF. CDR3 nucleotide sequence: TGTGCCAGCAGCCAAGTAGCGGGGGGTTACAATGAGCAGTTCTTC.

The chain employs TRBV29-1 and TRBJ2-7, with a possible D match to TRBD1 (7 bases). Germline CDR1 reads SQVTM; CDR2 reads ANQGSEA. V was shortened by 4 bases and J by 3 bases, with 16 bases between the two germline ends. The CDR3 totals 14 residues. The CDR3 coding sequence is TGCAGCGTTGGTGTCGGAGGGGGCATCTACGAGCAGTACTTC. Translation gives CSVGVGGGIYEQYF.